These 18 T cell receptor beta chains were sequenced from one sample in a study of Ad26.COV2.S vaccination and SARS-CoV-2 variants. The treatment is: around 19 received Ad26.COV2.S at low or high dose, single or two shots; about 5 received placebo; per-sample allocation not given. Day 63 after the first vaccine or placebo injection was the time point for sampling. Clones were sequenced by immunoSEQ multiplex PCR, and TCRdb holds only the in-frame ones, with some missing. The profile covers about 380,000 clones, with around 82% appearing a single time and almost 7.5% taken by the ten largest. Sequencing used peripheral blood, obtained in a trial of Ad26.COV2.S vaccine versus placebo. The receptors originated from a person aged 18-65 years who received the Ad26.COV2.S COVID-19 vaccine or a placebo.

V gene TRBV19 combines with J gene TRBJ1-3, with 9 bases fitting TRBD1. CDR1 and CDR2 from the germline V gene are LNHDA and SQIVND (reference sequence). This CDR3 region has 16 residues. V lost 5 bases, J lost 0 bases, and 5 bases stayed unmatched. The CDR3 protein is CASSEQGAISGNTIYF. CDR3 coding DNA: TGTGCCAGTAGTGAACAGGGGGCGATCTCTGGAAACACCATATATTTT.

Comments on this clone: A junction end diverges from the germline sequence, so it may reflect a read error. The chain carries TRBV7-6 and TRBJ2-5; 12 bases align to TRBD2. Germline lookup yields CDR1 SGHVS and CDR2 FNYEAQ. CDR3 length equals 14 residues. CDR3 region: CASSLAGGLETQYF. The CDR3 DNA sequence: TGTGCCAGCAGCCTAGCGGGGGGGCTAGAGACCCAGTACTTC.

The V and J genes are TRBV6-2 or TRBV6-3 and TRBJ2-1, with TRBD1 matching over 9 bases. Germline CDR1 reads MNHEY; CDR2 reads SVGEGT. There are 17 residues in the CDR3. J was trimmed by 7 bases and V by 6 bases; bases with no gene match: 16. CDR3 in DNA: TGTGCCAGCAGCCCTCGGACCGCGGGACAGGGTGGGAATGAGCAGTTCTTC. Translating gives CASSPRTAGQGGNEQFF.

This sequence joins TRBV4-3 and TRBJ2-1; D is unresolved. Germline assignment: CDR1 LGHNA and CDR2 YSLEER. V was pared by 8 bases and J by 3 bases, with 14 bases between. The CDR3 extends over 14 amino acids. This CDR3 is CASRAQVFYNEQFF. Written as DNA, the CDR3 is TGCGCCAGCCGGGCCCAGGTATTCTACAATGAGCAGTTCTTC.

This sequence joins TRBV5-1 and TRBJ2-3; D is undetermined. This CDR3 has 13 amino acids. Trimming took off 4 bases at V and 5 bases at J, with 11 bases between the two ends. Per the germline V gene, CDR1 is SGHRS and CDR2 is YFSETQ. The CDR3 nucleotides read TGCGCCAGCAGCGATACGTGGGGAGATACGCAGTATTTT. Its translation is CASSDTWGDTQYF. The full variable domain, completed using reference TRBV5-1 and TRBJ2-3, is KAGVTQTPRYLIKTRGQQVTLSCSPISGHRSVSWYQQTPGQGLQFLFEYFSETQRNKGNFPGRFSGRQFSNSRSEMNVSTLELGDSALYLCASSDTWGDTQYFGPGTRLTVL.

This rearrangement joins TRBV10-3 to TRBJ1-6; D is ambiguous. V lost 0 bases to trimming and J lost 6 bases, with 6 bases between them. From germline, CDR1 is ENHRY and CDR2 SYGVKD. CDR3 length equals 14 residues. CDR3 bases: TGTGCCATCAGTGAGTCGACCCGTAATTCACCCCTCCACTTT. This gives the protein CAISESTRNSPLHF.

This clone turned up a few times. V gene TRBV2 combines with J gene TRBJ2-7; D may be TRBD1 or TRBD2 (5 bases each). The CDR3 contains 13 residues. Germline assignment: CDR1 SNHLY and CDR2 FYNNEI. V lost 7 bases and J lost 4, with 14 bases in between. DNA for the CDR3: TGTGCCAGCATTTTCGGGACCACATACGAGCAGTACTTC. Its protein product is CASIFGTTYEQYF. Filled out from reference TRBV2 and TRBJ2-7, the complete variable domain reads EPEVTQTPSHQVTQMGQEVILRCVPISNHLYFYWYRQILGQKVEFLVSFYNNEISEKSEIFDDQFSVERPDGSNFTLKIRSTKLEDSAMYFCASIFGTTYEQYFGPGTRLTVT.

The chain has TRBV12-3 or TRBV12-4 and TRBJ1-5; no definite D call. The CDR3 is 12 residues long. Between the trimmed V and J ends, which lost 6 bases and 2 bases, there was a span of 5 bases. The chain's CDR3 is CASRGRNQPQHF. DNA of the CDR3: TGTGCCAGCAGGGGCCGCAATCAGCCCCAGCATTTT.

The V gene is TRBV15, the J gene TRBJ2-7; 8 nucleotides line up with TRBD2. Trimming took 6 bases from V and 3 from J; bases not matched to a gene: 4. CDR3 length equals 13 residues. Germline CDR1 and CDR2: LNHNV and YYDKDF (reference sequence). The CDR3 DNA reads TGTGCCACCAGACCTCGGGGGGGCTACGAGCAGTACTTC. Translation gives CATRPRGGYEQYF.

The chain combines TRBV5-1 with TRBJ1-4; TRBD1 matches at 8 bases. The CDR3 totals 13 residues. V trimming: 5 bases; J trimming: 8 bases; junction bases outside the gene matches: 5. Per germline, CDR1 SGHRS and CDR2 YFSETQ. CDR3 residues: CASRTGVEEKLFF. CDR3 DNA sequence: TGCGCCAGCAGGACAGGGGTAGAGGAAAAACTGTTTTTT. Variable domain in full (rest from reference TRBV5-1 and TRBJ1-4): KAGVTQTPRYLIKTRGQQVTLSCSPISGHRSVSWYQQTPGQGLQFLFEYFSETQRNKGNFPGRFSGRQFSNSRSEMNVSTLELGDSALYLCASRTGVEEKLFFGSGTQLSVL.

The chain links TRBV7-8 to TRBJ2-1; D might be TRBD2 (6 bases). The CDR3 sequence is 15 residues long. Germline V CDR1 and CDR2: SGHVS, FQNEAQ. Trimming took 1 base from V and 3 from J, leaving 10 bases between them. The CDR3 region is CASSLGAGVYNEQFF. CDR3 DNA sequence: TGTGCCAGCAGCTTAGGAGCGGGTGTCTACAATGAGCAGTTCTTC.

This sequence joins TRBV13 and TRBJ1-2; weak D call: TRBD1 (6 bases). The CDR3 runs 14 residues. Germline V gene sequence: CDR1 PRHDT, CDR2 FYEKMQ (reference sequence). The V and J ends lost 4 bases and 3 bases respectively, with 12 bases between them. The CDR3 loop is CASSSPGGDYGYTF. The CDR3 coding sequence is TGTGCCAGCAGCTCCCCGGGGGGCGACTATGGCTACACCTTC.

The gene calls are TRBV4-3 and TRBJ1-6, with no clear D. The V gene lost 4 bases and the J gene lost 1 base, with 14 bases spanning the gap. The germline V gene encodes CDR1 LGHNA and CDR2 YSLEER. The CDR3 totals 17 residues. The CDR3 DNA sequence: TGCGCCAGCAGCCGAGCCGTGGGCGCTTCCTATAATTCACCCCTCCACTTT. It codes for CASSRAVGASYNSPLHF.

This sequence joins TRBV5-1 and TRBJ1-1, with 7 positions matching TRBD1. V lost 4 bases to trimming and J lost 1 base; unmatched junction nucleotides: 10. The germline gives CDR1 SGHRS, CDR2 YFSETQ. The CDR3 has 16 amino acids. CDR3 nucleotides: TGCGCCAGCAGCCCAGGGGGGTGGAATAGGAACACTGAAGCTTTCTTT. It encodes CASSPGGWNRNTEAFF. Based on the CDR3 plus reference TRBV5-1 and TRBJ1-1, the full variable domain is KAGVTQTPRYLIKTRGQQVTLSCSPISGHRSVSWYQQTPGQGLQFLFEYFSETQRNKGNFPGRFSGRQFSNSRSEMNVSTLELGDSALYLCASSPGGWNRNTEAFFGQGTRLTVV.

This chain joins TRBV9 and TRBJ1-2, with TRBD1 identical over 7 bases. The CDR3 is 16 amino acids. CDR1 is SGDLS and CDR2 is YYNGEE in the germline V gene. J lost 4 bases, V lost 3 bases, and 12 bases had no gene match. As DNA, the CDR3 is TGTGCCAGCAGCGCGACGAGCCTGACAGGGATCTATGGCTACACCTTC. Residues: CASSATSLTGIYGYTF.

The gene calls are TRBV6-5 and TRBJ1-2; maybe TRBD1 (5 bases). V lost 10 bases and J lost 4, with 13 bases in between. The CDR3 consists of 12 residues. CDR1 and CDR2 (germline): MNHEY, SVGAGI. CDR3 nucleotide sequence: TGTGCCATGGGACTCGGAAGCTATGGCTACACCTTC. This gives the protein CAMGLGSYGYTF.

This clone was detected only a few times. The CDR3 region has the DNA TGCGCCAGCAGCCAGTCACACGACTACGAGCAGTACTTC. Protein sequence: CASSQSHDYEQYF. This rearrangement joins TRBV4-1 to TRBJ2-7, with unresolved D. Germline values: CDR1 MGHRA, CDR2 YSYEKL. This CDR3 has 13 residues. Trimming removed 3 bases from V and 3 bases from J, with 9 bases in between.

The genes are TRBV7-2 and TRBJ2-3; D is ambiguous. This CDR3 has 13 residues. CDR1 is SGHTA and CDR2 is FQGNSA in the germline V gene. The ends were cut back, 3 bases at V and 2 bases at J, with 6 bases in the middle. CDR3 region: CASSFLYTDTQYF. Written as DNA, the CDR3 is TGTGCCAGCAGCTTTCTATACACAGATACGCAGTATTTT. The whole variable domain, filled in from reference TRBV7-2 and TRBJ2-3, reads GAGVSQSPSNKVTEKGKDVELRCDPISGHTALYWYRQSLGQGLEFLIYFQGNSAPDKSGLPSDRFSAERTGGSVSTLTIQRTQQEDSAVYLCASSFLYTDTQYFGPGTRLTVL.